This TCR beta chain was documented in a study of T cells in Graves' hyperthyroidism and ophthalmopathy. Stable hyperthyroidism: no ophthalmopathy progression over 18 months of follow-up. Uncontrolled infection, other autoimmune disease, pregnancy or lactation excluded patients. From more than 8 ml of fresh peripheral blood, PBMCs were isolated. Regions amplified from RNA transcripts were the TCR beta CDR3 regions. The TCR CDR3 was amplified in a first-round RT-PCR using the HTBI primer set. TCRdb re-analysed the multiplex PCR reads in MiXCR, keeping a single row per CDR3 protein. The sample contains approximately 710,000 distinct CDR3 sequences, approximately 15% of which appear only once. This CDR3 is 16 amino acids long. The V end was cut by 5 bases, the J end by 6 bases, with 20 bases between. Germline V gene lookup returns CDR1 SEHNR and CDR2 FQNEAQ (reference sequence).

J is TRBJ2-4 and V is TRBV7-9; D tentatively fits TRBD1 or TRBD2 (6 bases each). Sequences were obtained from blood. The source is a man aged 50 to 60 with Graves' hyperthyroidism. The CDR3, as DNA: TGTGCCAGCAGCCACCGCGAGAGGGGGGATAGAAACATTCAGTACTTC. Protein: CASSHRERGDRNIQYF. Supplemented by reference TRBV7-9 and TRBJ2-4, the full variable domain reads DTGVSQNPRHKITKRGQNVTFRCDPISEHNRLYWYRQTLGQGPEFLTYFQNEAQLEKSRLLSDRFSAERPKGSFSTLEIQRTEQGDSAMYLCASSHRERGDRNIQYFGAGTRLSVL.